These 32 T cell receptor beta chains were all obtained from the same sample, sequenced in a study of T cell clonotyping in hematopoietic cell transplantation. Produced via immunoSEQ multiplex PCR; TCRdb's table is partial and in-frame only. Of about 1,100 clones listed, 95% to 97% were seen once; the top ten hold more than 14%. Sequencing used PBMCs, obtained 30 days after allogeneic stem cell transplant. These receptors were collected from a young adult male patient who had an allogeneic stem cell transplant from a related donor, so the T cells may come from the graft donor. Some clones in this sample may be carry-over from other donors' samples.

V is TRBV6-6 and J is TRBJ1-1; possible D gene TRBD1, 6 bases. Trimming cost V 6 bases and J 3 bases, with 14 bases left between them. Germline-derived CDR1 and CDR2 are MNHNY and SVGAGI (reference sequence). The CDR3 has 14 amino acids. The DNA for the CDR3 is TGTGCCAGCAGCCTCCAGGGGAAAGACACTGAAGCTTTCTTT. Protein product: CASSLQGKDTEAFF.

J is TRBJ1-4 and V is TRBV30, with D tentatively TRBD1 (6 bases). The CDR3 extends over 14 amino acids. Germline-derived CDR1 and CDR2 are GTSNPN and SVGIG (reference sequence). The V gene lost 4 bases and the J gene lost 4 bases, with 13 bases spanning the gap. CDR3 in amino acids: CAWTMTGLNEKLFF. The CDR3 DNA reads as TGTGCCTGGACCATGACAGGCCTTAATGAAAAACTGTTTTTT.

This clone was detected once. The gene calls are TRBV19 and TRBJ2-1; the D is unclear. The germline V gene encodes CDR1 LNHDA and CDR2 SQIVND (reference sequence). The CDR3 is 14 residues long. The V and J ends lost 3 bases and 7 bases respectively, with 13 bases between them. CDR3 DNA: TGTGCCAGTAGTATCGGAAGGGTCAGAAATGAGCAGTTCTTC. Translating gives CASSIGRVRNEQFF.

V is TRBV30 and J is TRBJ2-7, with TRBD1 matching 7 bases. The CDR3 is 14 amino acids. V gave up 1 base and J gave up 4 bases; unmatched junction bases: 7. Germline values: CDR1 GTSNPN, CDR2 SVGIG (reference sequence). The CDR3 sequence: CAWSARDRLYEQYF. In nucleotides, the CDR3 is TGTGCCTGGAGTGCCCGGGACAGATTATACGAGCAGTACTTC.

This sequence joins TRBV6-5 and TRBJ1-4; 10 bases align to TRBD1. This CDR3 is 14 amino acids long. The V gene's germline CDR1 is MNHEY and CDR2 SVGAGI. Unmatched junction bases numbered 3, after V lost 5 bases and J lost 6 bases. CDR3 residues: CASSKTGGDEKLFF. The CDR3 DNA reads as TGTGCCAGCAGTAAGACAGGGGGCGATGAAAAACTGTTTTTT.

V is TRBV9 and J is TRBJ2-3; tentatively, D is TRBD1 (5 bases). The CDR3 sequence is 16 residues long. Trimming cost V 4 bases and J 2 bases, with 17 bases left between them. Per the germline V gene, CDR1 is SGDLS and CDR2 is YYNGEE. The CDR3 region is CASSSRQTRNTDTQYF. For the CDR3, the DNA is TGTGCCAGCAGCTCCAGACAGACCAGAAACACAGATACGCAGTATTTT.

The V and J genes are TRBV30 and TRBJ1-4; D ambiguous. Trimming stripped 4 bases from V and 5 bases from J, with 11 bases between. This CDR3 region has 13 residues. CDR1 and CDR2 (germline): GTSNPN, SVGIG (reference sequence). Here the CDR3 reads CAWTPHLNEKLFF. For the CDR3, the DNA is TGTGCCTGGACCCCCCACCTGAATGAAAAACTGTTTTTT.

The rearrangement uses TRBV7-9 and TRBJ2-7; 13 nucleotides line up with TRBD2. The CDR3 extends over 16 amino acids. CDR1 SEHNR and CDR2 FQNEAQ come from the germline V gene (reference sequence). Trimming removed 3 bases from V and 2 bases from J; junction bases left unmatched: 4. This chain's CDR3 is CASSFGTSGTTYEQYF. As DNA, the CDR3 is TGTGCCAGCAGCTTCGGGACTAGCGGGACTACCTACGAGCAGTACTTC.

The genes are TRBV11-2 and TRBJ2-1; 8 positions agree with TRBD2. Germline CDR1 SGHAT, CDR2 FQNNGV. There are 16 residues in the CDR3. With V trimmed by 2 bases and J by 0 bases, 3 bases remained unmatched. CDR3 nucleotides: TGTGCCAGCAGCTTACGGACTAGCATCTCCTACAATGAGCAGTTCTTC. Protein: CASSLRTSISYNEQFF.

The CDR3, as DNA: TGTGCCAGTAGTACTAGCGGGAGGGCCGATTCGGAGACCCAGTACTTC. It encodes CASSTSGRADSETQYF. The chain links TRBV19 to TRBJ2-5; 12 bases are shared with TRBD2. The V segment lost 4 bases and the J segment 5 bases; nucleotides outside the gene matches: 8. CDR1 is LNHDA, CDR2 SQIVND, per germline (reference sequence). This CDR3 spans 16 amino acids.

The gene calls are TRBV14 and TRBJ1-2; D possibly corresponds to TRBD1 (6 bases). Deletions cut 11 bases from V and 4 bases from J, with 23 bases between. The CDR3 runs to 15 residues. Germline CDR1 SGHDN, CDR2 FVKESK. This CDR3 reads CAPLGGPFNSYGYTF. In nucleotides, the CDR3 is TGTGCCCCTCTCGGGGGGCCCTTCAATTCCTATGGCTACACCTTC.

The chain is built from TRBV28 and TRBJ1-2; D unclear. Germline V CDR1 and CDR2: MDHEN, SYDVKM. V was clipped by 8 bases and J by 4 bases, with 11 bases between them. CDR3 length equals 12 residues. CDR3 protein: CASSRAAYGYTF. CDR3 in DNA: TGTGCCAGCTCGCGAGCTGCCTATGGCTACACCTTC.

The table lists this clone with a count of one. This sequence joins TRBV19 and TRBJ2-3; TRBD2 matches 12 bases. After removal of 4 bases from V and 5 bases from J, the junction contained 7 bases not matched to a gene. The CDR3 loop spans 16 amino acids. Germline assignment: CDR1 LNHDA and CDR2 SQIVND (reference sequence). CDR3 in amino acids: CASSTRTSGAVDTQYF. DNA for the CDR3: TGTGCCAGTAGTACACGGACTAGCGGGGCGGTAGATACGCAGTATTTT.

This sequence joins TRBV7-9 and TRBJ2-5; D gene unclear. Trimming left V 1 base short and J 7 bases short, with 10 bases between. The germline V gene encodes CDR1 SEHNR and CDR2 FQNEAQ (reference sequence). This CDR3 is built from 13 residues. The chain's CDR3 is CASSLGPLRTQYF. The CDR3 DNA follows: TGTGCCAGCAGCTTAGGGCCCTTGCGGACCCAGTACTTC.

Only a few counts were recorded for this clone. The J gene is TRBJ2-2, the V gene TRBV19; D is possibly TRBD1 (7 bases). V dropped 0 bases and J dropped 4 bases, with 15 bases sitting between them. From germline, CDR1 is LNHDA and CDR2 SQIVND (reference sequence). The CDR3 is 17 residues long. The CDR3 DNA reads as TGTGCCAGTAGTATAGATCCGGGGGCAGGGGGCACCGGGGAGCTGTTTTTT. As protein: CASSIDPGAGGTGELFF.

The chain is built from TRBV9 and TRBJ2-7; 7 positions agree with TRBD2. Germline loops: CDR1 SGDLS, CDR2 YYNGEE. With 0 bases clipped from V and 3 bases from J, the junction kept 6 bases outside the gene matches. The CDR3 covers 15 residues. DNA for the CDR3: TGTGCCAGCAGCGTAGTTAGCGGGTCTGACTACGAGCAGTACGTC. Translation gives CASSVVSGSDYEQYV.

The gene calls are TRBV30 and TRBJ2-5; 14 bases align to TRBD2. CDR3 length: 16 residues. V dropped 2 bases and J dropped 1; count of bases not matched to a gene: 3. Per the germline V gene, CDR1 is GTSNPN and CDR2 is SVGIG (reference sequence). CDR3 residues: CAWSPGLAGAQETQYF. CDR3 bases: TGTGCCTGGAGTCCGGGACTAGCGGGAGCCCAAGAGACCCAGTACTTC.

The V and J genes are TRBV27 and TRBJ2-2; possibly TRBD2 for D (5 bases). There are 17 residues in the CDR3. CDR1 is MNHEY, CDR2 SMNVEV, per germline (reference sequence). Trimming shortened V by 5 bases and J by 7 bases, and 23 bases separated the two germline ends. The CDR3 DNA follows: TGTGCCAGCAGTGCCCCCGGGGTGTTTTTGGGCCACGGGGAGCTGTTTTTT. It yields the protein CASSAPGVFLGHGELFF.

CDR3 coding DNA: TGTGCCTGGAGTGCCTATCCAACAGGGTTCTCTGGGGCCAACGTCCTGACTTTC. Its translation is CAWSAYPTGFSGANVLTF. This chain links TRBV30 with TRBJ2-6; TRBD1 is a possible D gene (6 bases). The CDR3 is 18 amino acids. Between the trimmed V and J ends, which lost 1 base and 0 bases, there was a span of 16 bases. Germline lookup yields CDR1 GTSNPN and CDR2 SVGIG (reference sequence).

The J gene is TRBJ1-4, the V gene TRBV25-1, with 8 bases that match TRBD1. Germline loops: CDR1 MGHDK, CDR2 SYGVNS. CDR3 length: 13 amino acids. Trimming removed 6 bases from V and 17 bases from J; junction bases left unmatched: 14. The CDR3 loop is CASRKGRTGPQFF. CDR3 nucleotide sequence: TGTGCCAGCAGGAAGGGGCGGACAGGGCCCCAATTTTTT.

The chain links TRBV7-9 to TRBJ2-7, with D possibly being TRBD2 (6 bases). CDR3 size: 15 residues. The germline gives CDR1 SEHNR, CDR2 FQNEAQ (reference sequence). The ends were cut back, 5 bases at V and 0 bases at J, with 14 bases in the middle. The CDR3 protein is CASSPGRGSSYEQYF. CDR3 in DNA: TGTGCCAGCAGCCCCGGACGGGGGAGCTCCTACGAGCAGTACTTC.

V and J are TRBV7-8 and TRBJ2-3; 9 bases line up with TRBD1. This CDR3 contains 15 residues. J lost 3 bases, V lost 2 bases, and 3 bases had no gene match. Germline CDR1 and CDR2: SGHVS and FQNEAQ. In DNA form, the CDR3 reads TGTGCCAGCAGCTTACGACAGGGGGAAACAGATACGCAGTATTTT. Protein product: CASSLRQGETDTQYF.

CDR3 sequence: CASSEYIWGQGITEAFF. CDR3 bases: TGTGCCAGCAGTGAATATATTTGGGGACAGGGTATCACTGAAGCTTTCTTT. The chain uses TRBV25-1 and TRBJ1-1, with 9 bases that match TRBD1. The CDR3 runs 17 residues. V lost 0 bases and J lost 4; bases outside the gene matches: 9. The germline V gene encodes CDR1 MGHDK and CDR2 SYGVNS.

This chain joins TRBV5-6 and TRBJ2-7; TRBD2 aligns across 10 bases. Trimming cost V 3 bases and J 2 bases; bases outside gene matches: 2. This CDR3 has 14 residues. The V gene's germline CDR1 is SGHDT and CDR2 YYEEEE. CDR3 region: CASSWTSGPYEQYV. The CDR3 bases are TGTGCCAGCAGCTGGACTAGCGGACCCTACGAGCAGTACGTC.

V gene TRBV7-9 combines with J gene TRBJ2-7; 9 nucleotides match TRBD1. The CDR3 has 12 residues. Germline assignment: CDR1 SEHNR and CDR2 FQNEAQ (reference sequence). J was trimmed by 10 bases and V by 5 bases; bases with no gene match: 6. The CDR3 reads CASSVDRGQQYV. CDR3 coding DNA: TGTGCCAGCAGCGTGGACAGGGGACAACAGTACGTC.

The V call is TRBV5-1, the J call TRBJ1-1; TRBD1 might be the D (6 bases). The V gene lost 4 bases and the J gene lost 0 bases, with 19 bases spanning the gap. The CDR3 is 17 residues long. Germline CDR1 reads SGHRS; CDR2 reads YFSETQ. CDR3 region: CASSLTNGGDMNTEAFF. For the CDR3, the DNA is TGCGCCAGCAGCCTAACGAACGGTGGGGACATGAACACTGAAGCTTTCTTT.

This clone was found once. The chain carries TRBV15 and TRBJ1-6, with D unresolved. Germline V gives CDR1 LNHNV, CDR2 YYDKDF (reference sequence). This CDR3 contains 19 residues. Trimming took 2 bases from V and 7 from J, leaving 24 bases between them. CDR3 region: CATSRKRAVGSSPNSPLHF. The DNA of the CDR3 is TGTGCCACCAGCAGAAAACGGGCAGTGGGGTCTTCACCGAATTCACCCCTCCACTTT.

The rearrangement links TRBV19 to TRBJ2-6; no definite D call. Germline CDR1 is LNHDA and CDR2 is SQIVND (reference sequence). The CDR3 covers 16 residues. V was clipped by 7 bases and J by 0 bases, with 13 bases between them. As DNA, the CDR3 is TGTGCCAGTAACCAAACCCCACTCTCTGGGGCCAACGTCCTGACTTTC. This codes for CASNQTPLSGANVLTF.

DNA of the CDR3: TGCAGCGCTACCCCCGGGGACAGGGTACACGAGCAGTACTTC. Translating it yields CSATPGDRVHEQYF. The V call is TRBV29-1, the J call TRBJ2-7, with TRBD1 identical over 9 bases. Germline V lookup: CDR1 SQVTM, CDR2 ANQGSEA. V dropped 7 bases and J dropped 5; count of bases not matched to a gene: 12. The CDR3 totals 14 residues.

This clone was observed a single time. This rearrangement joins TRBV5-6 to TRBJ1-1; D is perhaps TRBD1 (6 bases). From germline, CDR1 is SGHDT and CDR2 YYEEEE. This CDR3 spans 13 amino acids. Deletions cut 2 bases from V and 4 bases from J, with 9 bases between. The CDR3 DNA reads TGTGCCAGCAGCTTTGGGGGCGGCACTGAAGCTTTCTTT. It codes for CASSFGGGTEAFF.

The chain uses TRBV7-8 and TRBJ2-3, with 14 bases that match TRBD2. Trimming at V came to 5 bases and at J to 5 bases, leaving 12 bases not matched to a gene. The CDR3 length is 18 residues. Germline V lookup: CDR1 SGHVS, CDR2 FQNEAQ. The CDR3 sequence is CASSHRPGLAGVEDTQYF. In nucleotides, the CDR3 is TGTGCCAGCAGCCACCGCCCGGGACTAGCGGGAGTAGAAGATACGCAGTATTTT.

V gene TRBV30 combines with J gene TRBJ1-6; unclear D gene. The CDR3 length is 13 residues. Between the trimmed V and J ends, which lost 3 bases and 9 bases, there was a span of 12 bases. CDR1 and CDR2 (germline): GTSNPN, SVGIG (reference sequence). In DNA form, the CDR3 reads TGTGCCTGGAGAGACTTAGAGGGTTCACCCCTCCACTTT. It specifies CAWRDLEGSPLHF.